The rows below give T cell receptor beta chains drawn from one sample of a study of a mutant IDH1 vaccine in newly diagnosed glioma. The antigens these receptors bind are not known. Assay: immunoSEQ multiplex PCR; the TCRdb copy retains only in-frame clones and omits some. The table has about 65,000 clones, around 84% seen once. The input for sequencing was PBMCs, taken from a glioma patient whose treatment included an IDH1 peptide vaccine. The receptors were gathered from a man in his thirties or forties with glioma. The CDR3 runs from the conserved cysteine through the conserved F or W. D genes are given only for firm matches. Expanded clones are given a class, and other clones once, few, many or no size at all.

cdr3_length: 15
clone_size: .
d_call: TRBD2
v_call: TRBV5-1
j_call: TRBJ2-1
cdr3_nt: TGCGCCAGCAGCGTGACTAGCGGGGGTTTCAATGAGCAGTTCTTC
cdr3_aa: CASSVTSGGFNEQFF

cdr3_length: 21
clone_size: .
d_call: TRBD2
v_call: TRBV7-6
j_call: TRBJ2-6
cdr3_nt: TGTGCCAGCAGCGGCAGCCCCAGCGGGGGGATACCAGGGTCTGGGGCCAACATCCTGACTTTC
cdr3_aa: CASSGSPSGGIPGSGANILTF

cdr3_length: 15
clone_size: .
d_call: TRBD1
v_call: TRBV28
j_call: TRBJ1-3
cdr3_nt: TGTGCCAGCAGTTGGGGTGGGACAGGGGGAAACACCATATATTTT
cdr3_aa: CASSWGGTGGNTIYF

cdr3_length: 14
clone_size: .
d_call: .
v_call: TRBV2
j_call: TRBJ2-5
cdr3_nt: TGTGCCAGCAGCGCCACAGGGTTACGAGAGACCCAGTACTTC
cdr3_aa: CASSATGLRETQYF

cdr3_length: 13
clone_size: .
d_call: TRBD1
v_call: TRBV29-1
j_call: TRBJ1-1
cdr3_nt: TGCAGCGTCGGACAGGGATGGAACACTGAAGCTTTCTTT
cdr3_aa: CSVGQGWNTEAFF

cdr3_length: 13
clone_size: .
d_call: .
v_call: TRBV12-5
j_call: TRBJ1-3
cdr3_nt: TGTGCTAGTGGTTTGGACAGCGGAAACACCATATATTTT
cdr3_aa: CASGLDSGNTIYF

cdr3_length: 16
clone_size: .
d_call: TRBD1
v_call: TRBV13
j_call: TRBJ1-1
cdr3_nt: TGTGCCAGCAGCCGGACAGGGACGCCGATGAACACTGAAGCTTTCTTT
cdr3_aa: CASSRTGTPMNTEAFF

cdr3_length: 13
clone_size: .
d_call: TRBD1
v_call: TRBV7-9
j_call: TRBJ1-2
cdr3_nt: TGTGCCAGCAGCTTAGACAGGGGGTATGGCTACACCTTC
cdr3_aa: CASSLDRGYGYTF

cdr3_length: 16
clone_size: .
d_call: .
v_call: TRBV4-1
j_call: TRBJ2-2
cdr3_nt: TGCGCCAGCAGCTCCACGGACACGCGGAACACCGGGGAGCTGTTTTTT
cdr3_aa: CASSSTDTRNTGELFF

cdr3_length: 15
clone_size: .
d_call: .
v_call: TRBV4-1
j_call: TRBJ1-1
cdr3_nt: TGCGCCAGCAGCCAAGTGATGTTGGGGAACACTGAAGCTTTCTTT
cdr3_aa: CASSQVMLGNTEAFF

cdr3_length: 12
clone_size: once
d_call: .
v_call: TRBV14
j_call: TRBJ1-2
cdr3_nt: TGTGCCAGCAGCCAGGGGACGTATGGCTACACCTTC
cdr3_aa: CASSQGTYGYTF

cdr3_length: 16
clone_size: .
d_call: TRBD1
v_call: TRBV4-2
j_call: TRBJ1-6
cdr3_nt: TGTGCCAGCAGCCAAGATTCCGGGACAGGGGGTTCACCCCTCCACTTT
cdr3_aa: CASSQDSGTGGSPLHF

cdr3_length: 13
clone_size: .
d_call: .
v_call: TRBV6-5
j_call: TRBJ1-3
cdr3_nt: TGTGCCAGCAGTTTTCAGGGGGGAAACACCATATATTTT
cdr3_aa: CASSFQGGNTIYF

cdr3_length: 13
clone_size: .
d_call: .
v_call: TRBV6-5
j_call: TRBJ1-1
cdr3_nt: TGTGCCAGCAGTTACAGGGTGAACACTGAAGCTTTCTTT
cdr3_aa: CASSYRVNTEAFF

cdr3_length: 13
clone_size: .
d_call: TRBD1
v_call: TRBV30
j_call: TRBJ1-5
cdr3_nt: TGTGCCTGGAGCAACAGGGGGGATCAGCCCCAGCATTTT
cdr3_aa: CAWSNRGDQPQHF

cdr3_length: 12
clone_size: .
d_call: .
v_call: TRBV14
j_call: TRBJ2-7
cdr3_nt: TGTGCCAGCAGCCTCGGACAGTCGCTTAGCTACTTC
cdr3_aa: CASSLGQSLSYF

cdr3_length: 17
clone_size: .
d_call: TRBD2
v_call: TRBV19
j_call: TRBJ2-1
cdr3_nt: TGTGCCAGTAGTATCGCTAGCGGGGGGGCCCAGCAATATGAGCAGTTCTTC
cdr3_aa: CASSIASGGAQQYEQFF

cdr3_length: 15
clone_size: .
d_call: TRBD2
v_call: TRBV13
j_call: TRBJ2-5
cdr3_nt: TGTGCCAGCAGCTTAAGACTAGCGGGCGGGGAGACCCAGTACTTC
cdr3_aa: CASSLRLAGGETQYF

cdr3_length: 15
clone_size: .
d_call: .
v_call: TRBV7-9
j_call: TRBJ1-6
cdr3_nt: TGTGCCAGCAGCTTAGAGGGTGGTTATAATTCACCCCTCCACTTT
cdr3_aa: CASSLEGGYNSPLHF

cdr3_length: 20
clone_size: .
d_call: TRBD2
v_call: TRBV7-6
j_call: TRBJ2-6
cdr3_nt: TGTGCCAGCAGCTCCCGCGTTTCGGGACTACATGACTCTGGGGCCAACGTCCTGACTTTC
cdr3_aa: CASSSRVSGLHDSGANVLTF

cdr3_length: 14
clone_size: .
d_call: TRBD2
v_call: TRBV5-1
j_call: TRBJ2-5
cdr3_nt: TGCGCCAGCAGCTTTAGCGGGGGGCAAGAGACCCAGTACTTC
cdr3_aa: CASSFSGGQETQYF

cdr3_length: 15
clone_size: .
d_call: .
v_call: TRBV5-3
j_call: TRBJ1-2
cdr3_nt: TGTGCCAGAAGCTTGATTAGGGGATCCAACTATGGCTACACCTTC
cdr3_aa: CARSLIRGSNYGYTF

cdr3_length: 13
clone_size: few
d_call: .
v_call: TRBV2
j_call: TRBJ1-6
cdr3_nt: TGTGCCAGAGCCGGCGCGGGGAATTCACCCCTCCACTTT
cdr3_aa: CARAGAGNSPLHF

cdr3_length: 15
clone_size: .
d_call: .
v_call: TRBV4-1
j_call: TRBJ2-3
cdr3_nt: TGCGCCAGCAGCCAAGATCTTGGGGACACAGATACGCAGTATTTT
cdr3_aa: CASSQDLGDTDTQYF

cdr3_length: 15
clone_size: .
d_call: .
v_call: TRBV5-1
j_call: TRBJ2-4
cdr3_nt: TGCGCCAGCAGCCCCGTGAGTGAAGCCAAAAACATTCAGTACTTC
cdr3_aa: CASSPVSEAKNIQYF

cdr3_length: 17
clone_size: .
d_call: .
v_call: TRBV5-1
j_call: TRBJ2-6
cdr3_nt: TGCGCCAGCAGCTCCCGGGGGACAGCCTCTGGGGCCAACGTCCTGACTTTC
cdr3_aa: CASSSRGTASGANVLTF

cdr3_length: 15
clone_size: .
d_call: .
v_call: TRBV7-8
j_call: TRBJ1-1
cdr3_nt: TGTGCCAGCAGCTCCCTCGGGCAGGTGAACACTGAAGCTTTCTTT
cdr3_aa: CASSSLGQVNTEAFF

cdr3_length: 15
clone_size: .
d_call: .
v_call: TRBV2
j_call: TRBJ1-6
cdr3_nt: TGTGCCAGCAGTGATGACAGCTCCTATAATTCACCCCTCCACTTT
cdr3_aa: CASSDDSSYNSPLHF

cdr3_length: 17
clone_size: .
d_call: .
v_call: TRBV4-2
j_call: TRBJ2-4
cdr3_nt: TGTGCCAGCAGCCAAGGGAGACAGGAAATAGCCAAAAACATTCAGTACTTC
cdr3_aa: CASSQGRQEIAKNIQYF

cdr3_length: 14
clone_size: .
d_call: TRBD1
v_call: TRBV7-2
j_call: TRBJ2-7
cdr3_nt: TGTGCCAGCAGTCGTGACAGGGGGACTATGGGGCAGTACTTC
cdr3_aa: CASSRDRGTMGQYF

cdr3_length: 12
clone_size: .
d_call: .
v_call: TRBV13
j_call: TRBJ2-7
cdr3_nt: TGTGCCAGCAGCTACCAGAGGACCGAGCAGTACTTC
cdr3_aa: CASSYQRTEQYF

cdr3_length: 12
clone_size: .
d_call: .
v_call: TRBV29-1
j_call: TRBJ1-1
cdr3_nt: TGCAGCGGGAGGGTGGGGAACACTGAAGCTTTCTTT
cdr3_aa: CSGRVGNTEAFF

cdr3_length: 17
clone_size: .
d_call: TRBD1
v_call: TRBV19
j_call: TRBJ1-6
cdr3_nt: TGTGCCAGTAGTAGAGGACAGGGAAACTCCTATAATTCACCCCTCCACTTT
cdr3_aa: CASSRGQGNSYNSPLHF

cdr3_length: 13
clone_size: .
d_call: .
v_call: TRBV7-2
j_call: TRBJ1-2
cdr3_nt: TGTGCCAGCAGCTTAGAGGGTTACTATGGCTACACCTTC
cdr3_aa: CASSLEGYYGYTF

cdr3_length: 12
clone_size: .
d_call: .
v_call: TRBV7-9
j_call: TRBJ2-7
cdr3_nt: TGTGCCAGCAGGAGTCAGGGGAGCGAGCAGTACTTC
cdr3_aa: CASRSQGSEQYF

cdr3_length: 14
clone_size: .
d_call: .
v_call: TRBV18
j_call: TRBJ1-1
cdr3_nt: TGTGCCAGCTCACCGGCGTCACGGAACACTGAAGCTTTCTTT
cdr3_aa: CASSPASRNTEAFF